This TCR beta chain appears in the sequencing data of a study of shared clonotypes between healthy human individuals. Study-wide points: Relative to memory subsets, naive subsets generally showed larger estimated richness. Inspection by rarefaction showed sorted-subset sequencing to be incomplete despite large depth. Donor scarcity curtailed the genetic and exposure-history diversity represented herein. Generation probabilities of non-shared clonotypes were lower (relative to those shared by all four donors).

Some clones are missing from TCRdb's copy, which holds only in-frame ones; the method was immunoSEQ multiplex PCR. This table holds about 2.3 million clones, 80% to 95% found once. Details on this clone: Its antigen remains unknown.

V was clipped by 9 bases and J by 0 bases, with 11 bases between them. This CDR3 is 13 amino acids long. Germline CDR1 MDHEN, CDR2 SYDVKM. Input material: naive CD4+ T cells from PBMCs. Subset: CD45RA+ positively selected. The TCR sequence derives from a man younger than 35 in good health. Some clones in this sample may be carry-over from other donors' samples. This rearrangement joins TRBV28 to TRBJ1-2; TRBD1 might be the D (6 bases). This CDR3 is CASRDTSNYGYTF. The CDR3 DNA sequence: TGTGCCAGTAGGGACACCTCTAACTATGGCTACACCTTC.